The 8 T cell receptor beta chains presented below share a single source sample, sequenced in a study of lymphopenia after photon versus proton radiotherapy. Profiled with immunoSEQ multiplex PCR; TCRdb holds only in-frame clones, not every one. Among 160,000 or so clones, approximately 86% were seen once, and the ten largest hold less than 6%. Source: peripheral blood, taken from a patient treated with photon-based radiotherapy. All receptors come from a man between 45 and 60 years old with gastric cancer.

CDR3: CASSLGVRAVETQYF. The CDR3 DNA reads as TGTGCCAGCAGCCTGGGCGTGCGAGCCGTCGAGACCCAGTACTTC. The chain recombines TRBV5-6 with TRBJ2-5; D ambiguous. Trimming took off 4 bases at V and 5 bases at J, with 18 bases between the two ends. The germline V gene encodes CDR1 SGHDT and CDR2 YYEEEE. The CDR3 is made up of 15 amino acids.

The chain carries TRBV7-8 and TRBJ1-4; D call uncertain. Trimming took 5 bases from V and 4 from J, leaving 20 bases between them. The germline V gene has CDR1 SGHVS and CDR2 FQNEAQ. This CDR3 is built from 17 residues. This CDR3 reads CASSGPFWFGDNEKLFF. For the CDR3, the DNA is TGTGCCAGCAGCGGCCCGTTTTGGTTCGGGGATAATGAAAAACTGTTTTTT.

The chain recombines TRBV6-5 with TRBJ2-5; TRBD1 matches at 7 bases. The CDR3 sequence is 15 residues long. Germline lookup yields CDR1 MNHEY and CDR2 SVGAGI. Losses at the gene ends were 2 bases for V and 2 bases for J; bases not matched to a gene: 5. CDR3 coding DNA: TGTGCCAGCAGTTACGCCGGGACAGCGCAAGAGACCCAGTACTTC. It is translated as CASSYAGTAQETQYF.

The chain employs TRBV18 and TRBJ1-1; D is undetermined. Between the trimmed V and J ends, which lost 2 bases and 2 bases, there was a span of 12 bases. The length of the CDR3 is 15 residues. Germline assignment: CDR1 KGHSH and CDR2 LQKENI. The CDR3 bases are TGTGCCAGCTCACCAGTGGTGGGCACCAACACTGAAGCTTTCTTT. This sequence encodes CASSPVVGTNTEAFF.

The chain is built from TRBV19 and TRBJ1-5; D remains ambiguous. CDR1 is LNHDA and CDR2 is SQIVND in the germline V gene (reference sequence). The CDR3 sequence is 14 residues long. The V and J ends lost 1 base and 1 base respectively, with 5 bases between them. The CDR3: CASSIAVSNQPQHF. For the CDR3, the DNA is TGTGCCAGTAGTATAGCGGTCAGCAATCAGCCCCAGCATTTT.

The chain recombines TRBV9 with TRBJ1-3, with D possibly matching TRBD1 (5 bases). V was shortened by 3 bases and J by 0 bases, with 19 bases between the two germline ends. Germline-derived CDR1 and CDR2 are SGDLS and YYNGEE. The length of the CDR3 is 18 residues. The CDR3 region has the DNA TGTGCCAGCAGCGAACCTCTGGGGGGGTTATCCTCTGGAAACACCATATATTTT. Encoded protein: CASSEPLGGLSSGNTIYF.

This clone came up once. This chain links TRBV5-4 with TRBJ2-2; D ambiguous. The germline V gene encodes CDR1 SGHNT and CDR2 YYREEE (reference sequence). The V gene lost 3 bases and the J gene lost 5 bases, with 2 bases spanning the gap. This CDR3 is built from 11 residues. Here the CDR3 DNA reads TGTGCCAGCAGCTCAACCGGGGAGCTGTTTTTT. Translating it yields CASSSTGELFF.

V is TRBV6-6 and J is TRBJ1-5; 8 bases match TRBD1. Per the germline V gene, CDR1 is MNHNY and CDR2 is SVGAGI (reference sequence). V shed 2 bases, J shed 0 bases, and the junction held 3 bases outside the gene matches. The length of the CDR3 is 16 residues. This CDR3 reads CASSYGTGNSNQPQHF. The CDR3 DNA reads TGTGCCAGCAGTTACGGGACAGGAAATAGCAATCAGCCCCAGCATTTT.